What follows are 31 T cell receptor beta chains derived from one specimen sequenced in a study of T-cell reconstitution after alpha-beta-depleted transplantation in children. TCRbeta library construction was performed incorporating unique molecular identifiers. TCRdb fed the PCR reads into MiXCR, producing one record per CDR3 protein. The sample has some 550,000 distinct CDR3 sequences, roughly 18% seen once. Sample: PBMCs from the stem cell graft donor, taken from the stem cell graft. These receptors came from a human donor who donated a stem cell graft to a child with acute lymphoblastic leukemia.

This clonotype was recorded a few times. The gene calls are TRBV5-1 and TRBJ2-7, with 7 nucleotides matching TRBD1. V was pared by 4 bases and J by 5 bases, with 12 bases of the junction left unmatched. This CDR3 spans 15 amino acids. Germline V lookup: CDR1 SGHRS, CDR2 YFSETQ. CDR3 sequence (DNA): TGCGCCAGCAGCCTTCGACAGGGAAATTCCCACGAGCAGTACTTC. Its translation is CASSLRQGNSHEQYF.

The chain has TRBV24-1 and TRBJ2-4; no clear D. CDR3 size: 16 residues. The V and J ends lost 4 bases and 1 base respectively, with 13 bases between them. Germline V CDR1 and CDR2: KGHDR, SFDVKD. In DNA form, the CDR3 reads TGTGCCACCAGTGACCGCAGGCTGGGCGCCAAAAACATTCAGTACTTC. This encodes CATSDRRLGAKNIQYF.

This clonotype was found a few times. The V call is TRBV4-1, the J call TRBJ1-4; perhaps TRBD1 as D (6 bases). Deletions cut 4 bases from V and 4 bases from J, with 7 bases between. Germline CDR1 reads MGHRA; CDR2 reads YSYEKL. The CDR3 runs to 13 residues. As DNA, the CDR3 is TGCGCCAGCAGCCTACAGGGTAATGAAAAACTGTTTTTT. This translates into CASSLQGNEKLFF.

The V gene is TRBV7-8, the J gene TRBJ2-5; weak D call: TRBD2 (6 bases). Germline CDR1 and CDR2: SGHVS and FQNEAQ. The ends were cut back, 4 bases at V and 5 bases at J, with 17 bases in the middle. The CDR3 loop spans 15 amino acids. CDR3 region: CASSSAGWAGETQYF. DNA of the CDR3: TGTGCCAGCAGCTCCGCCGGGTGGGCGGGGGAGACCCAGTACTTC. The full variable domain, completed using reference TRBV7-8 and TRBJ2-5, is GAGVSQSPRYKVAKRGQDVALRCDPISGHVSLFWYQQALGQGPEFLTYFQNEAQLDKSGLPSDRFFAERPEGSVSTLKIQRTQQEDSAVYLCASSSAGWAGETQYFGPGTRLLVL.

The rearrangement links TRBV5-1 to TRBJ1-2, with D possibly TRBD1 on 5 matching bases. V lost 0 bases to trimming and J lost 0 bases, with 21 bases between them. There are 19 residues in the CDR3. CDR1 and CDR2 from the germline V gene are SGHRS and YFSETQ. The DNA for the CDR3 is TGCGCCAGCAGCTTGGTTGACCGGGGCGGCAGGTTCTCTAACTATGGCTACACCTTC. Residues: CASSLVDRGGRFSNYGYTF.

The sample holds a few counts of this clonotype. This chain joins TRBV27 and TRBJ2-7; TRBD1 or TRBD2 may be the D gene (6 bases each). There are 15 residues in the CDR3. The V gene lost 9 bases and the J gene lost 0 bases, with 18 bases spanning the gap. Germline CDR1 is MNHEY and CDR2 is SMNVEV (reference sequence). The DNA of the CDR3 is TGTGCCAGAAATCAGGGGTGGGAGGTCTCCTACGAGCAGTACTTC. This codes for CARNQGWEVSYEQYF.

The chain uses TRBV10-2 and TRBJ1-2; D perhaps matches TRBD1 (5 bases). Trimming stripped 11 bases from V and 4 bases from J, with 17 bases between. The CDR3 consists of 13 residues. CDR1 and CDR2 (germline): WSHSY, SAAADI. Here the CDR3 reads CAVMVKGPYGYTF. CDR3 nucleotide sequence: TGCGCCGTCATGGTCAAGGGGCCCTATGGCTACACCTTC.

This clonotype was detected a few times. This sequence joins TRBV20-1 and TRBJ2-3; 14 nucleotides align to TRBD2. This CDR3 spans 20 amino acids. V shed 5 bases and J 1 base; nucleotides not matched to a gene: 17. CDR1 is DFQATT, CDR2 SNEGSKA, per germline (reference sequence). The CDR3 loop is CSAPPRLAGGQFRGTDTQYF. The CDR3 nucleotides are TGCAGTGCTCCCCCAAGACTAGCGGGAGGGCAGTTTCGCGGCACAGATACGCAGTATTTT.

The table lists this clonotype with a few counts. The V gene is TRBV27, the J gene TRBJ2-1; 12 nucleotides line up with TRBD2. This CDR3 comprises 15 residues. The J segment lost 8 bases and the V segment lost 7 bases, leaving 9 bases of the junction unmatched. Germline V CDR1 and CDR2: MNHEY, SMNVEV (reference sequence). CDR3 bases: TGTGCCAGCACCTGGGCTAGCGGGAGGGCACATGAGCAGTTCTTC. It yields the protein CASTWASGRAHEQFF.

The rearrangement joins TRBV4-1 to TRBJ2-3; TRBD2 aligns across 14 bases. This CDR3 is 22 amino acids long. The V gene's germline CDR1 is MGHRA and CDR2 YSYEKL. Trimming removed 0 bases from V and 0 bases from J; junction bases left unmatched: 14. CDR3 amino acids: CASSQDHPGLAGEHPSTDTQYF. CDR3 DNA: TGCGCCAGCAGCCAAGATCACCCGGGACTAGCGGGAGAGCATCCGAGCACAGATACGCAGTATTTT.

The sample holds a few counts of this clonotype. The chain links TRBV5-1 to TRBJ2-7, with TRBD2 matching over 11 bases. There are 15 residues in the CDR3. Trimming cost V 1 base and J 5 bases; bases outside gene matches: 5. CDR1 SGHRS and CDR2 YFSETQ come from the germline V gene. In nucleotides, the CDR3 is TGCGCCAGCAGCTTGAGCACTAGCGGGAGCCACGAGCAGTACTTC. Translation: CASSLSTSGSHEQYF.

This chain's CDR3 is CASSQGQNRYGYTF. The CDR3 DNA reads as TGTGCCAGCAGCCAGGGGCAGAATCGCTATGGCTACACCTTC. The chain combines TRBV13 with TRBJ1-2, with D possibly matching TRBD1 (6 bases). Germline V gene lookup returns CDR1 PRHDT and CDR2 FYEKMQ (reference sequence). Trimming removed 5 bases from V and 4 bases from J, with 14 bases in between. The CDR3 sequence is 14 residues long.

This clonotype was observed a handful of times. The V gene is TRBV11-1, the J gene TRBJ2-6; 9 bases are shared with TRBD1. Losses at the gene ends were 5 bases for V and 2 bases for J; bases not matched to a gene: 10. Germline V gene lookup returns CDR1 SGHAT and CDR2 FQDESV (reference sequence). CDR3 length equals 18 residues. The DNA for the CDR3 is TGTGCCAGCAGCCCGCGGACAGGGGATGACCCTGGGGCCAACGTCCTGACTTTC. Translation: CASSPRTGDDPGANVLTF.

The CDR3 sequence is CASSRPGGSPRFSGNTIYF. Here the CDR3 DNA reads TGTGCCAGCAGCCGCCCGGGGGGGTCCCCACGATTCTCTGGAAACACCATATATTTT. This chain uses TRBV27 with TRBJ1-3; D may be TRBD1 (5 bases). The CDR3 runs 19 residues. Germline CDR1 and CDR2: MNHEY and SMNVEV (reference sequence). V lost 6 bases and J lost 0, with 24 bases in between.

This clonotype came up a few times. The rearrangement uses TRBV6-5 and TRBJ1-2; no definite D call. The V end was cut by 11 bases, the J end by 8 bases, with 21 bases between. The CDR3 runs to 13 residues. From germline, CDR1 is MNHEY and CDR2 SVGAGI. CDR3 DNA sequence: TGTGCCGCCAGATCCCCGTACAACTTAGGCTACACCTTC. Protein: CAARSPYNLGYTF.

The sample holds one count of this clonotype. The chain couples TRBV7-2 to TRBJ2-2; D gene unclear. The germline gives CDR1 SGHTA, CDR2 FQGNSA. V gave up 3 bases and J gave up 4 bases, with 9 bases separating them. This CDR3 has 14 amino acids. The CDR3 DNA sequence: TGTGCCAGCAGCTTGTATTCCGGCACCGGGGAGCTGTTTTTT. Its translation is CASSLYSGTGELFF. Complete variable domain (other parts from reference TRBV7-2 and TRBJ2-2): GAGVSQSPSNKVTEKGKDVELRCDPISGHTALYWYRQSLGQGLEFLIYFQGNSAPDKSGLPSDRFSAERTGGSVSTLTIQRTQQEDSAVYLCASSLYSGTGELFFGEGSRLTVL.

This clonotype occurred a few times. Relative to the germline gene, one junction end is altered; a read error may explain this. The rearrangement uses TRBV6-5 and TRBJ1-2; 10 positions match TRBD1. This CDR3 contains 14 residues. Germline CDR1 and CDR2: MNHEY and SVGAGI. The CDR3 DNA reads as TGTGCCAGCAGTTCCCTCGGACAGGGGGAATTTCGGCCCTTC. It is translated as CASSSLGQGEFRPF.

The chain has TRBV12-3 or TRBV12-4 and TRBJ2-2, with unresolved D. This CDR3 region has 11 residues. V shed 6 bases and J shed 6 bases, with 5 bases lying between them. The CDR3, as DNA: TGTGCCAGCAGGTCGGCCGGGGAGCTGTTTTTT. Protein: CASRSAGELFF.

This clonotype was counted a few times. V and J are TRBV5-1 and TRBJ2-3, with 9 bases lining up with TRBD1. CDR1 and CDR2 from the germline V gene are SGHRS and YFSETQ. This CDR3 is built from 14 residues. The junction had 5 bases not matched to a gene; V was cut back by 7 bases and J by 2 bases. The CDR3 protein is CASGQGRNTDTQYF. The CDR3 DNA reads TGCGCCAGCGGACAGGGGAGGAACACAGATACGCAGTATTTT.

The rearrangement links TRBV12-3 or TRBV12-4 to TRBJ1-2; D perhaps matches TRBD1 (5 bases). The V end was cut by 7 bases, the J end by 4 bases, with 19 bases between. The CDR3 sequence is 15 residues long. Written as DNA, the CDR3 is TGTGCCAGCACCTCCCCGTGGACGGACACCTATGGCTACACCTTC. Translated: CASTSPWTDTYGYTF.

This clonotype showed up just a few times. The chain is built from TRBV15 and TRBJ2-7; D tentatively fits TRBD1 or TRBD2 (5 bases each). Germline V gives CDR1 LNHNV, CDR2 YYDKDF (reference sequence). The V end lost 5 bases, the J end lost 0 bases, and 14 bases lay between the germline ends. The CDR3 length is 15 residues. The CDR3 DNA sequence: TGTGCCACCAGCCCTGAGGGGCAGGACTCCTACGAGCAGTACTTC. It translates to CATSPEGQDSYEQYF.

As DNA, the CDR3 is TGTGCCAGCAGCGGTAGAGGTGCCGGCTCCTACAATGAGCAGTTCTTC. Translated, it gives CASSGRGAGSYNEQFF. This chain connects TRBV9 to TRBJ2-1, with no clear D. The V end was cut by 3 bases, the J end by 0 bases, with 13 bases between. Germline V gene lookup returns CDR1 SGDLS and CDR2 YYNGEE. The CDR3 runs to 16 residues.

This chain links TRBV29-1 with TRBJ2-5; perhaps TRBD2 as D (5 bases). The CDR3 runs to 14 residues. V lost 6 bases, J lost 9 bases, and 23 bases lay in between. CDR1 and CDR2 from the germline V gene are SQVTM and ANQGSEA. CDR3: CSVEAGRLLMAQYF. In DNA, the CDR3 is TGCAGCGTGGAGGCCGGACGGCTTTTAATGGCCCAGTACTTC.

The rearrangement uses TRBV6-1 and TRBJ2-1, with 7 bases lining up with TRBD2. The CDR3 is 13 amino acids. V was pared by 11 bases and J by 7 bases, with 11 bases of the junction left unmatched. Germline CDR1 reads MNHNS; CDR2 reads SASEGT. The CDR3 protein is CALGRGVWNEQFF. CDR3 in DNA: TGTGCCTTAGGTCGGGGGGTTTGGAATGAGCAGTTCTTC.

V usage is TRBV28 and J usage is TRBJ2-1; D unclear. CDR1 is MDHEN and CDR2 is SYDVKM in the germline V gene. The V and J ends lost 6 bases and 2 bases respectively, with 11 bases between them. The CDR3 has 14 residues. The CDR3 DNA reads as TGTGCCAGCAGCCAAAGCCAGCCCTACAATGAGCAGTTCTTC. As protein: CASSQSQPYNEQFF.

As DNA, the CDR3 is TGCAGTGCTCCCAGGCACGGCGGGAGGATCTCCTACAATGAGCAGTTCTTC. Its translation is CSAPRHGGRISYNEQFF. V and J are TRBV20-1 and TRBJ2-1; 8 bases fit TRBD2. This CDR3 has 17 residues. V trimming: 5 bases; J trimming: 0 bases; junction bases outside the gene matches: 12. Germline lookup yields CDR1 DFQATT and CDR2 SNEGSKA (reference sequence).

This clonotype was seen only a few times. The chain recombines TRBV20-1 with TRBJ2-1, with 8 nucleotides matching TRBD2. Germline CDR1 is DFQATT and CDR2 is SNEGSKA (reference sequence). J was trimmed by 7 bases and V by 3 bases; bases with no gene match: 8. The CDR3 has 14 amino acids. CDR3 DNA: TGCAGTGCTAGTGCCAGCGGGAGAAAGAATGAGCAGTTCTTC. This codes for CSASASGRKNEQFF.

The chain combines TRBV4-1 with TRBJ2-2; 9 nucleotides agree with TRBD2. There are 17 residues in the CDR3. From germline, CDR1 is MGHRA and CDR2 YSYEKL. The ends lost 3 bases at V and 3 bases at J; junction bases unmatched: 8. CDR3 region: CASSQAAGGLDTGELFF. CDR3 coding DNA: TGCGCCAGCAGCCAGGCCGCGGGGGGGCTCGACACCGGGGAGCTGTTTTTT.

This sequence joins TRBV20-1 and TRBJ2-7; 9 nucleotides line up with TRBD2. J was trimmed by 6 bases and V by 0 bases; bases with no gene match: 15. Germline V lookup: CDR1 DFQATT, CDR2 SNEGSKA (reference sequence). CDR3 size: 17 residues. The CDR3 sequence: CSARDPEGRLAESEQYF. As DNA, the CDR3 is TGCAGTGCTAGAGATCCTGAAGGACGACTAGCGGAATCCGAGCAGTACTTC.

This clonotype has more than one count but fewer than ten. V is TRBV18 and J is TRBJ2-7; 7 positions match TRBD1. Germline CDR1 and CDR2: KGHSH and LQKENI. CDR3 size: 14 residues. Losses at the gene ends were 6 bases for V and 2 bases for J; bases not matched to a gene: 7. The CDR3 DNA reads TGTGCCAGCTCTCAACGGGACAGCACCTACGAGCAGTACTTC. Translating gives CASSQRDSTYEQYF.

This chain links TRBV20-1 with TRBJ1-1; 7 bases fit TRBD1. V shed 6 bases, J shed 0 bases, and the junction held 13 bases outside the gene matches. The CDR3 spans 16 residues. Germline lookup yields CDR1 DFQATT and CDR2 SNEGSKA (reference sequence). The CDR3 loop reads CSARGGRIPMNTEAFF. In DNA form, the CDR3 reads TGCAGTGCCAGGGGGGGGAGGATTCCTATGAACACTGAAGCTTTCTTT.